This T cell receptor beta chain stems from a study of cytomegalovirus exposure and HLA in healthy donors. Study-level findings and limits: Across HLA loci, a later analysis found differing TCR association rates, with DRB1 most and HLA-C fewest.

PCR was performed using 60 Vbeta and 13 Jbeta primers. Some clones are missing from TCRdb's copy, which holds only in-frame ones; the method was immunoSEQ multiplex PCR. The data show about 150,000 clones, 70% to 90% seen once. Comments on this clone: Its antigen is currently unknown.

Sequenced input: PBMCs. This TCR was sampled from a woman in her late teens or twenties in good health and CMV-seronegative.

Here the CDR3 reads CASSSFVGARGDEQYF. In DNA form, the CDR3 reads TGTGCCAGCAGTTCCTTCGTGGGGGCCCGGGGCGACGAGCAGTACTTC. V gene TRBV27 combines with J gene TRBJ2-7, with TRBD1 as a possible D gene (6 bases). The V gene lost 4 bases and the J gene lost 5 bases, with 21 bases spanning the gap. The CDR3 totals 16 residues. The germline V gene has CDR1 MNHEY and CDR2 SMNVEV (reference sequence).